The TCR beta chain under discussion was sequenced for a study of OX40 agonist ivuxolimab in advanced cancers. Background on the study: Cohort: around 83% men, mean age around 55, aged about 23 to 79.

The data were produced by immunoSEQ multiplex PCR, yet TCRdb's version contains in-frame clones alone and is incomplete. The sample lists 47,000 or so clones; approximately 90% were seen once. CDR1 and CDR2 from the germline V gene are SGDLS and YYNGEE. This CDR3 comprises 15 residues. Between the trimmed V and J ends, which lost 2 bases and 0 bases, there was a span of 11 bases. Peripheral blood came from all dose cohorts at three timepoints. This specimen consisted of CD4+ or CD8+ T cells sorted from blood, obtained in a trial of the OX40 agonist ivuxolimab. This sequence joins TRBV9 and TRBJ1-1, with a weak D call TRBD1 (6 bases). The sequence was collected from an adult with an advanced solid tumor such as melanoma, head and neck, liver or kidney cancer. The CDR3 region has the DNA TGTGCCAGCAGCGTGAGGACAGAAGTGAACACTGAAGCTTTCTTT. This sequence encodes CASSVRTEVNTEAFF.